This TCR beta chain was retrieved from a study of Graves' ophthalmopathy and Graves' hyperthyroidism. The germline gives CDR1 DFQATT, CDR2 SNEGSKA (reference sequence). Trimming removed 2 bases from V and 2 bases from J, with 9 bases in between. There are 13 residues in the CDR3. Using RNA transcripts, the TCR beta CDR3 regions were amplified. HTBI-primed first-round RT-PCR preceded second-round multiplex PCR. TCRdb redid the calling of the multiplex PCR reads with MiXCR, one entry per CDR3 protein. The table shows more than 550,000 distinct CDR3 sequences, with more than 40% occurring only once. This clonotype was recorded at least ten times.

The sample comprised peripheral blood. The TCR was taken from an adult man with Graves' ophthalmopathy. The chain couples TRBV20-1 to TRBJ1-2, with D perhaps TRBD1 (5 bases). The CDR3 bases are TGCAGTGCTAGATTGGGACCCAACTATGGCTACACCTTC. Amino acid sequence: CSARLGPNYGYTF.